This is a list of T cell receptor beta chains from one sample in a study of blood T cells in healthy people across ages. TCRdb re-derived calls from the 5' RACE reads in MiXCR, one entry per CDR3 protein. The data hold hundreds of thousands of distinct CDR3 sequences, with about 30% observed a single time. Sequenced input: blood. Source of these receptors: a woman older than 75 in good health. The CDR3 runs from the conserved cysteine through the conserved F or W. D genes are given only for firm matches.

V,D,CDR3
TRBV6-2/TRBV6-3,-,CASSITHNEQFF
TRBV20-1,TRBD1,CSAPGQAAYEQYF
TRBV5-1,-,CASSAGTANGYTF
TRBV3-1,TRBD1,CASSRRQGPDTQYF
TRBV19,-,CASKDDGQNIQYF
TRBV4-3,TRBD2,CASSQGVAGGNNEQYF
TRBV12-3/TRBV12-4,-,CASSLGCSSYNEQFF
TRBV6-1,TRBD1,CASTQGQGRTNEKLFF
TRBV29-1,-,CSAILGADTQYF
TRBV3-1,-,CASSQEGSDTQYF
TRBV15,TRBD1,CATSVWTGKLGYTF
TRBV5-1,-,CACSRDTELYKLFF
TRBV29-1,-,CSVGLGKGYNEQFF
TRBV6-1,-,CASSVRGRADTQYF
TRBV6-1,-,CASSGREGQPQHF
TRBV10-3,-,CAIRASVGAYEQYF
TRBV5-1,-,CASSSTQARRGYTF
TRBV3-1,-,CASSRNHPGRASYGYTF
TRBV5-5,-,CASSPEQFNEKRFF
TRBV12-3/TRBV12-4,-,CASSLGTGGQYF
TRBV7-2,-,CASSLDRASPEAFF
TRBV5-1,TRBD1,CASSTGQGTGELFF
TRBV5-1,TRBD1,CASSRARDRGAAFF
TRBV5-1,-,CASSAGPNTDTQYF
TRBV20-1,-,CSATRTETGEQYF
TRBV6-6,-,CASSGAYEQYF
TRBV11-1,TRBD1,CASSRAGTGSYEQYF
TRBV9,-,CASSTEPTGPKNIQYF
TRBV6-2/TRBV6-3,TRBD2,CASSYEIAGDVTDTQYF
TRBV4-3,TRBD2,CASSLVGTSGGREQYF
TRBV30,TRBD1,CAWSGLGTVHGYTF
TRBV20-1,TRBD2,CSARGPRGDHEQYF
TRBV12-3/TRBV12-4,TRBD1,CASSFRGGQVSNNEKLFF
TRBV7-2,TRBD1,CASSPPFDRDYEQYF
TRBV6-1,TRBD2,CASTMLAGGLSSYEQYF
TRBV30,-,CAWTGSANEQYF
TRBV6-1,-,CASSEGGGPNTEAFF
TRBV4-3,-,CASSPKLPRGAGFAKNIQYF
TRBV9,-,CASSVEDSRTDSLHF
TRBV19,-,CASSMRAQRTEAFF
TRBV20-1,TRBD1,CSARDYKGADNEELFF
TRBV2,-,CTSSDRTTIPHGQTGELFF
TRBV7-9,TRBD1,CASKRTGGHTLYDGYTF
TRBV9,-,CASSVGINSYEQYF
TRBV30,-,CAWSPTMPSLTYEQYF
TRBV6-6,TRBD2,CASSYRGGWETQYF
TRBV28,-,CASSNGLGRPQHF
TRBV7-9,-,CASRSANGMGGDEQFF
TRBV11-2,TRBD2,CASSLVSGGLSSYEQYF
TRBV29-1,-,CSVHRRGLGEQYF
TRBV7-9,TRBD2,CASSSPAGGKNIQYF
TRBV4-1,-,CTSSQGGTSYEQYF
TRBV7-9,-,CASSPGQYQETQYF